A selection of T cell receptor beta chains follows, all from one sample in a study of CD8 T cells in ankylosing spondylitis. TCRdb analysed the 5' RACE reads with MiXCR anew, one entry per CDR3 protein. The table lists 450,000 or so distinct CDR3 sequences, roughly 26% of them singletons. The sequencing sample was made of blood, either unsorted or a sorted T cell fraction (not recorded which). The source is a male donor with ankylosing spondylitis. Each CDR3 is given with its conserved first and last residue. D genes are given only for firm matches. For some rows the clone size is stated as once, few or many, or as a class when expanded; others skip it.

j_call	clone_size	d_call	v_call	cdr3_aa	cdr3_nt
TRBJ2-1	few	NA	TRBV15	CATSRDYTKNEQFF	TGTGCCACCAGCAGAGATTATACCAAGAATGAGCAGTTCTTC
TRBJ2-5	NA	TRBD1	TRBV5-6	CASSSDRVGETQYF	TGTGCCAGCAGCTCGGACAGGGTTGGGGAGACCCAGTACTTC
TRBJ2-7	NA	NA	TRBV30	CAWSLSSYEQYF	TGTGCCTGGAGTCTTAGCTCCTACGAGCAGTACTTC
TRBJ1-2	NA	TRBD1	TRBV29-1	CSAAGQGIGGYTF	TGCAGCGCCGCGGGACAGGGTATAGGCGGCTACACCTTC
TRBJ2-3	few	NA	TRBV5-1	CASSPLVTDTQYF	TGCGCCAGCAGCCCTTTAGTCACAGATACGCAGTATTTT
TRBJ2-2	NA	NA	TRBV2	CASSQAQHTGELFF	TGTGCCAGCAGTCAGGCACAGCACACCGGGGAGCTGTTTTTT
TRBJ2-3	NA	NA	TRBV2	CASSDLQGVAQYF	TGTGCCAGCAGTGACCTACAGGGAGTGGCGCAGTATTTT
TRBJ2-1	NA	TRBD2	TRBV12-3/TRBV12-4	CASSPPRAGGPEEQFF	TGTGCCAGCAGTCCCCCTAGGGCGGGAGGGCCGGAGGAGCAGTTCTTC
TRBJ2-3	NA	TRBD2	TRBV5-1	CASSPFGAGVGTDTQYF	TGCGCCAGCAGCCCCTTCGGAGCGGGAGTTGGCACAGATACGCAGTATTTT
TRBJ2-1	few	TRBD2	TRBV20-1	CSAPSGRPTGEQFF	TGCAGTGCCCCTAGCGGGAGGCCCACCGGAGAACAGTTCTTC
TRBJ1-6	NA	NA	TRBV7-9	CASSLAGGSNSPLHF	TGTGCCAGCAGCTTAGCGGGGGGCTCTAATTCACCCCTCCACTTT
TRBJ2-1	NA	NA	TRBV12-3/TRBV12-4	CASTKGSYNEQFF	TGTGCCAGCACAAAGGGGAGCTACAATGAGCAGTTCTTC
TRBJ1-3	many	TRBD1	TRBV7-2	CASSPGTGMNTIYF	TGTGCCAGCAGCCCAGGGACAGGGATGAACACCATATATTTT
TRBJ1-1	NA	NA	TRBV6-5	CASSYTQDRNTEAFF	TGTGCCAGCAGTTACACCCAGGACAGGAACACTGAAGCTTTCTTT
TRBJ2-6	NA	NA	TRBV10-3	CAISENSGANVLTF	TGTGCCATCAGTGAAAACTCTGGGGCCAACGTCCTGACTTTC
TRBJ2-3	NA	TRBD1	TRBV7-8	CASSFTGTGGQYF	TGTGCCAGCAGCTTTACCGGGACAGGGGGGCAGTATTTT
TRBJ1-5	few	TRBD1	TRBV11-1	CASSRGQGAGYGNQPQHF	TGTGCCAGCAGCCGAGGACAGGGGGCAGGGTATGGCAATCAGCCCCAGCATTTT
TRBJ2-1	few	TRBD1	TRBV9	CASNRGGQGYNEQFF	TGTGCCAGCAACCGTGGGGGACAGGGGTACAATGAGCAGTTCTTC
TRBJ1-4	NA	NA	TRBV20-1	CSARIRGGEKLFF	TGCAGTGCTAGAATCCGTGGGGGTGAAAAACTGTTTTTT
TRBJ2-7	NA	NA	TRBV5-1	CASSQIRGTLQPSYEQYF	TGCGCCAGCAGCCAGATCCGGGGTACTCTCCAGCCGTCCTACGAGCAGTACTTC
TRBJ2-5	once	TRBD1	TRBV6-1	CASRAGTGARAQYF	TGTGCCAGCAGGGCCGGGACAGGGGCCAGGGCCCAGTACTTC
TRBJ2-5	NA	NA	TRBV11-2	CASSSPAGKETQYF	TGTGCCAGCAGCTCGCCGGCCGGGAAGGAGACCCAGTACTTC
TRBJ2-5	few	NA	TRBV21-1	CASSKSLEREGRKRRETQYF	TGTGCCAGCAGCAAATCACTTGAGCGGGAGGGCCGGAAGAGGAGAGAGACCCAGTACTTC
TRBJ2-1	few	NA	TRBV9	CASSRWDVNNEQFF	TGTGCCAGCAGCCGGTGGGACGTAAACAATGAGCAGTTCTTC
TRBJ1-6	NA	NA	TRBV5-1	CASSGLQGHNSPLHF	TGCGCCAGCAGCGGATTACAGGGTCATAATTCACCCCTCCACTTT
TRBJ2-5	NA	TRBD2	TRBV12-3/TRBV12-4	CASRASGFTQYF	TGTGCCAGCAGGGCTAGCGGCTTTACCCAGTACTTC
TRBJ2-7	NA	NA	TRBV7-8	CASSQIAGTITYEQYF	TGTGCCAGCAGCCAAATCGCCGGGACAATCACGTACGAGCAGTACTTC
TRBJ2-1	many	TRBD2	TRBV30	CAWSVGSGTYNEQFF	TGTGCCTGGAGTGTTGGTAGCGGGACCTACAATGAGCAGTTCTTC
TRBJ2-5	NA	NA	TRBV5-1	CASSYRDTGRETQYF	TGCGCCAGCAGCTACCGGGACACTGGGAGAGAGACCCAGTACTTC
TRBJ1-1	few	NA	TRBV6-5	CASSSGITPGDTEAFF	TGTGCCAGCAGTTCTGGGATCACACCGGGGGACACTGAAGCTTTCTTT
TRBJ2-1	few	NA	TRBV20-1	CSAVGGYNEQFF	TGCAGTGCTGTAGGAGGATACAATGAGCAGTTCTTC
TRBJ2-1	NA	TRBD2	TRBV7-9	CASSLTRLAGVGNEQFF	TGTGCCAGCAGCTTAACCAGGCTAGCGGGAGTGGGGAATGAGCAGTTCTTC
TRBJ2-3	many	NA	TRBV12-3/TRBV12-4	CASSEGTDTQYF	TGTGCCAGCAGTGAGGGCACAGATACGCAGTATTTT
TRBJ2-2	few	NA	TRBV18	CASSPARTGELFF	TGTGCCAGCTCACCAGCGAGAACCGGGGAGCTGTTTTTT
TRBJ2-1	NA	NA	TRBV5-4	CAQASGGGPFNEQFF	TGTGCCCAAGCTTCAGGGGGAGGGCCATTCAATGAGCAGTTCTTC
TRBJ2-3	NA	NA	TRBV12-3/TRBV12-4	CASSQATDTQYF	TGTGCCAGCAGCCAGGCCACAGATACGCAGTATTTT
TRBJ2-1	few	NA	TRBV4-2	CASSLSMDEQFF	TGTGCCAGCAGCCTAAGCATGGATGAGCAGTTCTTC
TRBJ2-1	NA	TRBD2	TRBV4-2	CASSQAGTSGGSSYNEQFF	TGTGCCAGCAGCCAAGCCGGGACTAGCGGAGGGAGCTCCTACAATGAGCAGTTCTTC
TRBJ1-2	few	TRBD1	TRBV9	CASSVRTGGAYGYTF	TGTGCCAGCAGCGTAAGGACAGGGGGCGCCTATGGCTACACCTTC
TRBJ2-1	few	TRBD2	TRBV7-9	CASSSPSGRARSEQFF	TGTGCCAGCAGTTCCCCTAGCGGGAGGGCCCGTAGTGAGCAGTTCTTC
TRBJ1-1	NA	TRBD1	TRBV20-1	CSARTGRNTEAFF	TGCAGTGCCAGGACAGGGCGGAACACTGAAGCTTTCTTT
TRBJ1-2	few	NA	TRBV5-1	CASSSDPNQGYGYTF	TGCGCCAGCAGCTCCGACCCTAACCAGGGCTATGGCTACACCTTC
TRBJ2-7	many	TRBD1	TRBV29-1	CSVIGTVGSYEQYF	TGCAGCGTTATTGGGACAGTCGGCTCCTACGAGCAGTACTTC
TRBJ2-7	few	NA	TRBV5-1	CASSSQGTHYEQYF	TGCGCCAGCAGCTCTCAGGGGACCCACTACGAGCAGTACTTC
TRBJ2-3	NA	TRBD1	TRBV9	CASSPTGSADTQYF	TGTGCCAGCAGCCCGACAGGGAGCGCAGATACGCAGTATTTT